This T cell receptor beta chain stems from a study of OX40 agonist ivuxolimab in advanced cancers. Turning to the study itself: Hepatocellular carcinoma, melanoma, renal cell or head and neck cancer affected the dose-escalation patients.

General observations from the study: At 0.1 to 3.0 mg/kg, CD4+ and CD8+ blood T cells expanded clonally by week 6. More expanded clones were found, on average, in CD8+ than in CD4+ T cells.

Using immunoSEQ multiplex PCR, the repertoire was profiled, and TCRdb retains in-frame clones only, with some absent. The sample includes 20,000 to 25,000 clones, roughly four fifths of them seen just once. This clone is hyperexpanded (1% or more) in the sample. The antigen remains undetermined. Material: CD4+ or CD8+ T cells sorted from blood, obtained in a trial of the OX40 agonist ivuxolimab. The TCR originated in an adult with an advanced solid tumor such as melanoma, head and neck, liver or kidney cancer.

The CDR3 sequence is CASSASGTGGQPQHF. CDR3 in DNA: TGTGCCAGCAGTGCCTCCGGGACAGGGGGCCAGCCCCAGCATTTT. This rearrangement joins TRBV9 to TRBJ1-5; the match to TRBD1 covers 12 bases. The ends lost 5 bases at V and 7 bases at J; junction bases unmatched: 7. The CDR3 sequence is 15 residues long. Germline V CDR1 and CDR2: SGDLS, YYNGEE. The complete variable domain, with remaining parts taken from reference TRBV9 and TRBJ1-5, reads DSGVTQTPKHLITATGQRVTLRCSPRSGDLSVYWYQQSLDQGLQFLIQYYNGEERAKGNILERFSAQQFPDLHSELNLSSLELGDSALYFCASSASGTGGQPQHFGDGTRLSIL.